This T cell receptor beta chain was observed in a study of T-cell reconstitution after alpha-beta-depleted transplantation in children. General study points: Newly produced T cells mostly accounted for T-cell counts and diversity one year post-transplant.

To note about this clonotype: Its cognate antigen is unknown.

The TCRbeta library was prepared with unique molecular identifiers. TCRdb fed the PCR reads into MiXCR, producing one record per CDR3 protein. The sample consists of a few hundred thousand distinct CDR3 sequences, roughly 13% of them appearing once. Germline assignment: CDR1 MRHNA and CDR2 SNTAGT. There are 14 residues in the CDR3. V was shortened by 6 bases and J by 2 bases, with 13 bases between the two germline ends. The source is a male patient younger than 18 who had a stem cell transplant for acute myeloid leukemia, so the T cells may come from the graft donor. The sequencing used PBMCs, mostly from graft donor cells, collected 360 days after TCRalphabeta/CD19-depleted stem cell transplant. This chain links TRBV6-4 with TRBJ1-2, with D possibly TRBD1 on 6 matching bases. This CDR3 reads CASSPDRLNYGYTF. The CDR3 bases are TGTGCCAGCAGCCCCGACAGGCTGAACTATGGCTACACCTTC.